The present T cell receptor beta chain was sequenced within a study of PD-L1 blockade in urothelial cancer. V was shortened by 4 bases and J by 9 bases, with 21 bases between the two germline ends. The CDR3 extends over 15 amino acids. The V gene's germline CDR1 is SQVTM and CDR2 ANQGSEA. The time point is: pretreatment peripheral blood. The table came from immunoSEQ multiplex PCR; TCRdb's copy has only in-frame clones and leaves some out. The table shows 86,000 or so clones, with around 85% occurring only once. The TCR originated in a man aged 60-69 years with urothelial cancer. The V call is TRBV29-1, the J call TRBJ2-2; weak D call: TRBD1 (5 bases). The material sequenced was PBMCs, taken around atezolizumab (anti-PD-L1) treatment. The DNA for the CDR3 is TGCAGCGTTGTCCCGACAGCAGGGTCGTCCCGGGAGCTGTTTTTT. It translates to CSVVPTAGSSRELFF.